This is a list of T cell receptor beta chains from one sample in a study of CD8+ T cells in alopecia areata. Assay: immunoSEQ multiplex PCR; the TCRdb copy retains only in-frame clones and omits some. Among some 100,000 clones listed, 44% were seen once. Material: CD8+ T cells sorted from blood, obtained at week 24, from a patient treated with tofacitinib. Every receptor here comes from a human donor with alopecia areata. Both conserved end residues are trimmed from each CDR3.

v_gene,len,CDR3aa
TRBV29-1,12,SVNRIGMNTEAF
TRBV29-1,12,STDPLGVGNEQF
TRBV6-5,13,ASSETKTVTLEQF
TRBV19,10,ASSIPSLEQF
TRBV4-1,11,ASSQEYRETQY
TRBV29-1,10,SVAGNTGELF
TRBV10-3,10,AISELAGELF
TRBV30,10,AWMGPTDTQY
TRBV5-1,11,ASSLRGGTEAF
TRBV11-1,14,ASSKPGQGTPYEQY
TRBV13,12,ASSPRAGPEGAF
TRBV29-1,11,SVVGIGANVLT
TRBV5-1,10,ASSFGNTEAF
TRBV5-1,15,ASSLLNWQTSYNEQF
TRBV25-1,13,ASSEWTEVNEKLF
TRBV29-1,9,SVWAGGGYT
TRBV4-1,19,ASSPHTGTGVSGNPYNEQF
TRBV29-1,12,SVTSGSSYNEQF
TRBV5-1,16,ASSPRPDRKDPNYGYT
TRBV5-8,11,ASSTGRWNEQF
TRBV6-1,11,ASSEDFQETQY
TRBV19,9,ASSILSEQF
TRBV10-3,11,ATSGGGVQEQY
TRBV7-9,15,ASSLVPRQPNTGELF
TRBV11-2,10,ASSLGVYEQY
TRBV19,11,ASSNGDAYEQY
TRBV29-1,11,SVALRSHNEQF
TRBV11-2,10,ASSSSSYEQY